This T cell receptor beta chain was identified during a study of CXCR3-negative and CXCR3-positive naive CD8 T cells. This CDR3 has 14 amino acids. The germline V gene has CDR1 DFQATT and CDR2 SNEGSKA (reference sequence). Every subset of CD8+ T cells was sorted in triplicate at a few hundred thousand cells each. A CD45RO-CCR7+CD27+CD95- phenotype identified naive CD8+ T cells. All TRB cDNA libraries came from 5' RACE performed with UMI labels. TCRdb processed the 5' RACE reads again and assigns one entry to each CDR3 protein, with no DNA. This table lists more than 50,000 distinct CDR3 sequences. The chain links TRBV20-1 to TRBJ2-1; the TCRdb call, TRBD1, lacks DNA for checking. The TCR sequence derives from a human donor in good health. Some clones in this sample may be carry-over from other donors' samples. The sequencing input was naive CXCR3- CD8+ T cells from blood. The subset: CD45RO-CCR7+CD27+CD95- naive CD8+ T cells lacking CXCR3 (TNR3-). Here the CDR3 reads CSARPPAEYNEQFF.